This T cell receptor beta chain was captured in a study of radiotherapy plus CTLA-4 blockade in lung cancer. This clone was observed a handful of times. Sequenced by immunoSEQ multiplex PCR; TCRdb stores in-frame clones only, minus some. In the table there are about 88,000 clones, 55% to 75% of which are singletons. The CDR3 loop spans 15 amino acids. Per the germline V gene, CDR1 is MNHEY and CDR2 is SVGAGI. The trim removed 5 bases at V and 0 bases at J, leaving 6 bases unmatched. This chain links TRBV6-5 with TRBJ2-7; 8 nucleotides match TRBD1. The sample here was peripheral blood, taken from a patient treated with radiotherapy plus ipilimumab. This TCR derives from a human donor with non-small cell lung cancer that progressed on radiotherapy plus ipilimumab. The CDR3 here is CASSADRVSSYEQYF. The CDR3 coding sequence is TGTGCCAGCAGTGCGGACAGGGTAAGCTCCTACGAGCAGTACTTC.